This paragraph reports one TCR beta chain. Antigen: not known. These data belong to a study of OX40 agonist ivuxolimab in advanced cancers. Across the study: Patients were treated with ivuxolimab, an agonistic anti-OX40 (CD134) antibody. People in dose escalation had one of these cancers: hepatocellular carcinoma, melanoma, renal cell or head and neck cancer. Partial responses occurred in three patients (one hepatocellular carcinoma, two cutaneous melanoma). Overall study findings and caveats: In the 0.1 to 3.0 mg/kg range, CD4+ and CD8+ blood T cells had expanded clonally by week 6.

Sequencing used immunoSEQ multiplex PCR; TCRdb keeps in-frame clones, though not all of them. The profile shows 71,000 or so clones, 86% of them singletons. This CDR3 is 15 amino acids long. V lost 5 bases to trimming and J lost 2 bases; unmatched junction nucleotides: 6. Germline-derived CDR1 and CDR2 are SGHTA and FQGNSA. The sample consisted of CD4+ or CD8+ T cells sorted from blood, taken in a trial of the OX40 agonist ivuxolimab. This receptor was obtained from an adult with an advanced solid tumor such as melanoma, head and neck, liver or kidney cancer. The chain recombines TRBV7-2 with TRBJ2-3; 8 nucleotides match TRBD2. In DNA, the CDR3 is TGTGCCAGCAGCGACGTAGCGGGGCCCACAGATACGCAGTATTTT. It is translated as CASSDVAGPTDTQYF.